This T cell receptor (beta chain) was sequenced during a study of blood T cell repertoires in COVID-19 (dated by TCRdb to the early 2020s). For context, the study as a whole: Samples from collaborators originated in the United States, Italy and Spain and spanned both the acute and convalescent phases of COVID-19. The prospective study material was composed of cDNA or gDNA derived from T cells, B-cell-depleted T cells, or PBMCs. Sample metadata almost always included a de-identified subject ID, COVID-19 status, age in years and sex. Deeply sampled blood TCRbeta repertoires from subjects exposed to, actively infected with, or recovered from COVID-19 were included in the dataset. Samples came from the ongoing ImmuneRACE study (first 160 participants) plus 1,254 subjects from 6 global collaborators. HLA class I and class II types, where available, came from metadata supplied by the sample provider rather than from assay-based typing. The repertoires were released in a freely available public database meant as a resource for research on the immune response to SARS-CoV-2.

Participants in the prospective study were aged roughly 18 to 89 years, lived in over 20 United States geographic areas, and enrolled through a virtual design. In the prospective study, participants were assigned to cohorts based on the clinical history participants reported in a screening survey and a study questionnaire. Mobile phlebotomists in the prospective study collected whole blood, serum and a nasopharyngeal or oropharyngeal swab from every participant. Over a 2-month period, participants in the prospective study had the option of providing additional blood draws and questionnaires. Before DNA extraction, blood samples from the prospective study were shipped at room temperature or frozen. To note about this clone: Its recognized antigen is unknown. No much larger clone exists at a distance of one base, and base qualities are not known.

TCRbeta CDR3 regions were amplified from genomic DNA using the immunoSEQ Assay, a bias-controlled multiplex PCR. As for how the authors treated the data: Nucleated cell counts per sample were estimated from amplification of reference gene primers within the assay. To quantify the absolute abundance of each unique TCRbeta CDR3 rearrangement, sequence reads were collapsed and filtered. For each sample, productive Simpson clonality was calculated as the square root of Simpson's diversity index across productive rearrangements. TCRdb took over this immuneACCESS table, retaining in-frame rearrangements with V and J assigned. Such tables are incomplete; in checked studies, under half of the missing clones stem from an unresolved V gene, and the remainder is unexplained. The V and J calls and clone size were taken over from that table, and D and trimming were inferred from the DNA. The sample data list approximately 220,000 clones, and approximately 86% of these were observed just once. The top ten constitute around 4% of the sample.

CDR1 and CDR2 are read off the germline V gene as LGHNA and YSLEER. The V end loses 3 bases and the J end loses 0 bases, and a stretch of 11 bases separates them. The CDR3, cysteine through phenylalanine, is 15 amino acids long. Left in the record is the CDR3 DNA by itself, 45 bases read in frame from the first base. Study-wide findings and limitations: Clinical and demographic metadata were provided uncurated, with the amount varying by source and participant.

The source material was PBMCs or T cells enriched from blood (not recorded which). The chain links TRBV4-3 with TRBJ1-1; the D gene is perhaps TRBD1, on 6 matching bases. This sequence originates from a middle-aged woman with acute COVID-19. The CDR3 in this case is CASSHLQGLNTEAFF. The sequenced DNA: TGCGCCAGCAGCCACCTACAGGGCCTGAACACTGAAGCTTTCTTT.